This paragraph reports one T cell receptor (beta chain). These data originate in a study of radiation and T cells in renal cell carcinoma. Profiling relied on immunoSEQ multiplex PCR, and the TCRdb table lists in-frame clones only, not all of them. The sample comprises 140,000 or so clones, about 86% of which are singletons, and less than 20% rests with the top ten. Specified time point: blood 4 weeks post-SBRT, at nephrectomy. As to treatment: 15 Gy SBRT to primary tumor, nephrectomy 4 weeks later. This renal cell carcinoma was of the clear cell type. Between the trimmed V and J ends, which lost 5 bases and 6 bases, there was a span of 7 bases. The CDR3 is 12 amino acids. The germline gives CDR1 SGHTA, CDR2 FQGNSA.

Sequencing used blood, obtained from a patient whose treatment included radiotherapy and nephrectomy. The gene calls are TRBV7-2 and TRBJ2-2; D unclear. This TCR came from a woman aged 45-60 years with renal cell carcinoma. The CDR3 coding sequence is TGTGCCAGCAGCACCCGATCCGGGGAGCTGTTTTTT. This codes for CASSTRSGELFF.